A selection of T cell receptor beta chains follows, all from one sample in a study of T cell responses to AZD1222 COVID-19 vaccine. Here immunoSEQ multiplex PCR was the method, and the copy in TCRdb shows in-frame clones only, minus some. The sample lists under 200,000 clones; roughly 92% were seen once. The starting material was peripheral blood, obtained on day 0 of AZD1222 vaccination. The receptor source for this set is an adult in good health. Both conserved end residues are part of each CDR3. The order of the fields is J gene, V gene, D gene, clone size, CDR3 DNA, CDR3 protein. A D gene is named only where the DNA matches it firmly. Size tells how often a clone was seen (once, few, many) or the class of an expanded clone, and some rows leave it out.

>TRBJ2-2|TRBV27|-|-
TGTGCCAGCAGTCTTCGCCAGGAGGGGATAACGAACACCGGGGAGCTGTTTTTT
CASSLRQEGITNTGELFF
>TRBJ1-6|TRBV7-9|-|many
TGTGCCAGCAGCCCGCAAGGCAGGGTAGTAAATTCACCCCTCCACTTT
CASSPQGRVVNSPLHF
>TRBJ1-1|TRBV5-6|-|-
TGTGCCAGCAGCTGGACTTCAAGGAACACTGAAGCTTTCTTT
CASSWTSRNTEAFF
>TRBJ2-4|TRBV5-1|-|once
TGCGCCAGCAGCCCCAGGGACACGGACATTCAGTACTTC
CASSPRDTDIQYF
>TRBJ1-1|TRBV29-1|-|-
TGCAGCGTTGTAGAGGGGATAACTGAAGCTTTCTTT
CSVVEGITEAFF
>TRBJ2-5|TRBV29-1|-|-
TGCAGCGTCCTCCCCCCCGGACTACAAGAGACCCAGTACTTC
CSVLPPGLQETQYF
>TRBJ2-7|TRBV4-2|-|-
TGTGCCAGCAGCCAAGAATCTGTAGGGGGGGGCTACGAGCAGTACTTC
CASSQESVGGGYEQYF
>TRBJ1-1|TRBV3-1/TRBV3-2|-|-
TGTGCCAGCAGCCCACACGCGACGGCTGAAGCTTTCTTT
CASSPHATAEAFF
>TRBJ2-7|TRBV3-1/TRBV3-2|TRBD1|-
TGTGCCAGCAGCCAGGACAGGGGGCGGGAGCAGTACTTC
CASSQDRGREQYF
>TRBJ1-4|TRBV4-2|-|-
TGTGCCAGCAGCCAAGGAACGGGGACTAATGAAAAACTGTTTTTT
CASSQGTGTNEKLFF
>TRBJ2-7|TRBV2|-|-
TGTGCCAGCACCCGGGACCGCTCCTACGAGCAGTACTTC
CASTRDRSYEQYF
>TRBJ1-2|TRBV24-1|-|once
TGTGCCACCAGTGATTTCGGGGTGAGCTACACCTTC
CATSDFGVSYTF
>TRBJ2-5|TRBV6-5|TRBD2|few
TGTGCCAGCACCCTGGGGGGGTACCAAGAGACCCAGTACTTC
CASTLGGYQETQYF
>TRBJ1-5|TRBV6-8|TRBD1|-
TGTGCCAGCACCTTGGGACAGGTGGGTGATCAGCCCCAGCATTTT
CASTLGQVGDQPQHF
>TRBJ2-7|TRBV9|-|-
TGTGCCAGCAGCGTAGCGGTGAGCAGCTCCGAGCAGTACTTC
CASSVAVSSSEQYF
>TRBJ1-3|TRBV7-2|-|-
TGTGCCAGCAGCTGGGGGGGGGAACTCAAGGGAAACACCATATATTTT
CASSWGGELKGNTIYF
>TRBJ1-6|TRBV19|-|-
TGTGCCAGTAGTGGACTTAGCTCCTATAATTCACCCCTCCACTTT
CASSGLSSYNSPLHF
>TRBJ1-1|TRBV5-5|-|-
TGTGCCAGCAGCACGATCGGGTTGGTCACTGAAGCTTTCTTT
CASSTIGLVTEAFF
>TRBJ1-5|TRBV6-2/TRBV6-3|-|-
TGTGCCAGCAGCTCGGGACACACGAATCAGCCCCAGCATTTT
CASSSGHTNQPQHF
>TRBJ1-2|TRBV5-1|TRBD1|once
TGCGCCAGCAGCCCGGGACAGGGCGGCTATGGCTACACCTTC
CASSPGQGGYGYTF
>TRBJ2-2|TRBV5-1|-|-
TGCGCCAGCAGCTTGGAAAGGCAGCCCTCGGCGGAGCTGTTTTTT
CASSLERQPSAELFF
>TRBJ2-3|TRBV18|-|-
TGTGCCAGCTCACCAATGGAAGCACGGGGCACAGATACGCAGTATTTT
CASSPMEARGTDTQYF
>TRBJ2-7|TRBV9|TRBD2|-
TGTGCCAGCAGCAGACGGGGGGAAAGGGACTACGAGCAGTACTTC
CASSRRGERDYEQYF
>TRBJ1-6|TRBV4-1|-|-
TGCGCCAGCAGCCAACCGACGGCCGTGGGTAATTCACCCCTCCACTTT
CASSQPTAVGNSPLHF
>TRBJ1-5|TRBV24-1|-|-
TGTGCCACCAGTGGTGAGGGGAGCCAGCCCCAGCATTTT
CATSGEGSQPQHF
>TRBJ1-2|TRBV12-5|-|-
TGTGCTAGTGGTTTGGTAGTGAGCTATGGCTACACCTTC
CASGLVVSYGYTF
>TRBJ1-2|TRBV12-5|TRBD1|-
TGTGCTAGTGGCCCGACAGGGTTTGGCTACACCTTC
CASGPTGFGYTF
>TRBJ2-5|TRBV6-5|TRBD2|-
TGTGCCAGCAGCCGGGGACTAGCGGAACAAGAGACCCAGTACTTC
CASSRGLAEQETQYF
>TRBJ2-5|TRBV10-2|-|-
TGCGCCAGCAGTGAATCGGGGCGAGAGACCCAGTACTTC
CASSESGRETQYF
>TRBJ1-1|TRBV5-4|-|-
TGTGCCAGCAGCTTGGGGGGAGGGGAGAACACTGAAGCTTTCTTT
CASSLGGGENTEAFF
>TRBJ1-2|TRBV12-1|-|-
TGTGCCAGCACAGCTTTTTCCCCGTCGGGTTCTGGCTACACCTTC
CASTAFSPSGSGYTF
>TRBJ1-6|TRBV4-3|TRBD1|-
TGCGCCAGCAGCCAAGAGGACAGGGTAAATTCACCCCTCCACTTT
CASSQEDRVNSPLHF
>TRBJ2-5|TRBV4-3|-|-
TGCGCCAGCAGCCCAGCGGCCTCAGGGTCAGAGACCCAGTACTTC
CASSPAASGSETQYF
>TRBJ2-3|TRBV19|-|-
TGTGCCAGTAAGGGCGGGGTAACAGATACGCAGTATTTT
CASKGGVTDTQYF
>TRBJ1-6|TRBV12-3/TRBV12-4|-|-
TGTGCCAGCAGCCCAAAGGGGCGGTCACCCCTCCACTTT
CASSPKGRSPLHF